This TCR beta chain was observed in a study of response to subunit inactivated influenza vaccine. Germline CDR1 and CDR2: SGHTA and FQGNSA. There are 14 residues in the CDR3. Trimming stripped 4 bases from V and 0 bases from J, with 10 bases between. The sample holds many counts of this clonotype. TCRdb re-analysed the RT-PCR reads in MiXCR, keeping a single row per CDR3 protein. The table shows around 850,000 distinct CDR3 sequences, with 15% to 20% occurring only once. The gene calls are TRBV7-2 and TRBJ2-7; the D call may be TRBD1 or TRBD2 (5 bases each). The receptor was isolated from a man aged 45-60 years who received an inactivated influenza vaccine. The sequences come from PBMCs from blood, collected 5 days after vaccination. The CDR3 loop is CASSWAGSSYEQYF. CDR3 nucleotides: TGTGCCAGCAGCTGGGCAGGGAGCTCCTACGAGCAGTACTTC.